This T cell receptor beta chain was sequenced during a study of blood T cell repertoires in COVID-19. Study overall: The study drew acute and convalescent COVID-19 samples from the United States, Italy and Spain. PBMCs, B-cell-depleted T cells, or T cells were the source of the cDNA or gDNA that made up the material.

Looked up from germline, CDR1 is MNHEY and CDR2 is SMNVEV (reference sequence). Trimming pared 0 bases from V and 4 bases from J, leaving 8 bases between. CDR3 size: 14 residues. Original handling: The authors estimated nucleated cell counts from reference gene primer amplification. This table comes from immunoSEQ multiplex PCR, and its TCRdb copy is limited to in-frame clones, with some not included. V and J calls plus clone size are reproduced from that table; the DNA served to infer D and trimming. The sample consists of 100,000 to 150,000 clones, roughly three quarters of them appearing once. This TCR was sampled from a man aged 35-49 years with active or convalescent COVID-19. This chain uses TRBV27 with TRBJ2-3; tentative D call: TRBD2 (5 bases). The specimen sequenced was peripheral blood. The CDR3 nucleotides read TGTGCCAGCAGTTTATCAACAGCGGCAGATACGCAGTATTTT. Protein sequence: CASSLSTAADTQYF.